The next 14 T cell receptor beta chains were all read from a single sample in a study of shared clonotypes between healthy human individuals. Produced via immunoSEQ multiplex PCR; TCRdb's table is partial and in-frame only. In the table there are 2 million or so clones, approximately 94% of which are singletons. As defined, naive CD8 cells were CD45RO-negative and positively selected for CCR7, with terminally differentiated effector memory CD45RA+ cells excluded. The sample consisted of naive CD8+ T cells sorted from blood. All receptors come from a man between 18 and 29 years old in good health.

The rearrangement joins TRBV6-8 to TRBJ1-5, with D possibly matching TRBD1 (5 bases). This CDR3 region has 16 residues. V shed 2 bases and J shed 0 bases, with 11 bases lying between them. Germline assignment: CDR1 MNHGY and CDR2 SAAAGT. In DNA, the CDR3 is TGTGCCAGCAGTTACACTGACAGATATAGCAATCAGCCCCAGCATTTT. Its translation is CASSYTDRYSNQPQHF.

The chain uses TRBV7-2 and TRBJ2-5, with 10 bases lining up with TRBD1. V gave up 5 bases and J gave up 4 bases; unmatched junction bases: 13. CDR1 SGHTA and CDR2 FQGNSA come from the germline V gene. The CDR3 is 17 residues long. The CDR3, as DNA: TGTGCCAGCAGCCATCCTTTGGACAGGGGGACAACAGAGACCCAGTACTTC. Protein product: CASSHPLDRGTTETQYF.

The rearrangement links TRBV7-2 to TRBJ2-3; 9 nucleotides line up with TRBD2. Trimming at V came to 0 bases and at J to 6 bases, leaving 7 bases not matched to a gene. There are 16 residues in the CDR3. Germline assignment: CDR1 SGHTA and CDR2 FQGNSA. The CDR3 DNA is TGTGCCAGCAGCTTAGCGATAGCGGGGGTTATGGATACGCAGTATTTT. Translating it yields CASSLAIAGVMDTQYF.

This sequence joins TRBV29-1 and TRBJ2-3, with D unresolved. CDR3 length: 16 amino acids. Trimming took 4 bases from V and 2 from J, leaving 19 bases between them. Germline V gene sequence: CDR1 SQVTM, CDR2 ANQGSEA. Here the CDR3 DNA reads TGCAGCGTTGGGACGGTGACGGAACAATCCACAGATACGCAGTATTTT. This codes for CSVGTVTEQSTDTQYF.

The chain has TRBV6-5 and TRBJ1-1; D is ambiguous. CDR1 and CDR2 (germline): MNHEY, SVGAGI. The CDR3 contains 13 residues. The V gene lost 5 bases and the J gene lost 5 bases, with 12 bases spanning the gap. Here the CDR3 reads CASSVYGWTEAFF. CDR3 DNA: TGTGCCAGCAGTGTATATGGGTGGACTGAAGCTTTCTTT.

The rearrangement joins TRBV30 to TRBJ2-5; TRBD2 is a possible D gene (5 bases). This CDR3 has 15 amino acids. Trimming shortened V by 0 bases and J by 5 bases, and 16 bases separated the two germline ends. Germline V gene lookup returns CDR1 GTSNPN and CDR2 SVGIG (reference sequence). The CDR3: CAWSVLRVERETQYF. In nucleotides, the CDR3 is TGTGCCTGGAGTGTCTTGCGGGTCGAACGGGAGACCCAGTACTTC.

In DNA form, the CDR3 reads TGTGCCAGCAGTGAGGGTGGCGGGTACTCCCAAAAGCAGTACTTC. Protein product: CASSEGGGYSQKQYF. This sequence joins TRBV25-1 and TRBJ2-7, with D possibly TRBD2 on 5 matching bases. CDR3 length equals 15 residues. Trimming took 3 bases from V and 8 from J, leaving 20 bases between them. Germline loops: CDR1 MGHDK, CDR2 SYGVNS.

In this sample, this clone turned up once. This rearrangement joins TRBV15 to TRBJ2-2; D may match TRBD1 or TRBD2 (6 bases each). Germline lookup yields CDR1 LNHNV and CDR2 YYDKDF (reference sequence). Trimming cost V 5 bases and J 6 bases, with 22 bases left between them. CDR3 length: 17 amino acids. CDR3 sequence: CATSGPYWQEGAGELFF. DNA for the CDR3: TGTGCCACCAGCGGGCCCTACTGGCAGGAGGGGGCCGGGGAGCTGTTTTTT.

The gene calls are TRBV6-1 and TRBJ1-1; D unclear. V dropped 1 base and J dropped 0 bases, with 12 bases sitting between them. Germline V CDR1 and CDR2: MNHNS, SASEGT. The CDR3 loop spans 16 amino acids. CDR3 residues: CASSEVPPELNTEAFF. CDR3 DNA sequence: TGTGCCAGCAGTGAAGTGCCCCCAGAGCTGAACACTGAAGCTTTCTTT.

CDR3 coding DNA: TGTGCCAGCAGTCCTCCAGCGGAGACCCAGTACTTC. Translated: CASSPPAETQYF. The chain has TRBV2 and TRBJ2-5, with D unclear. This CDR3 region has 12 residues. Germline V gene data show CDR1 as SNHLY and CDR2 as FYNNEI. V was cut by 5 bases and J by 5 bases, with 9 bases left in between.

The rearrangement links TRBV27 to TRBJ2-5, with D unresolved. Looked up from germline, CDR1 is MNHEY and CDR2 is SMNVEV (reference sequence). The CDR3 is 18 residues long. Trimming shortened V by 5 bases and J by 3 bases, and 25 bases separated the two germline ends. The CDR3 nucleotides are TGTGCCAGCAGTCCACAAATCGGGCCATTTGACCCTAAAGAGACCCAGTACTTC. This translates into CASSPQIGPFDPKETQYF.

The rearrangement uses TRBV29-1 and TRBJ2-2, with D tentatively TRBD1 or TRBD2 (5 bases each). V lost 5 bases and J 3 bases, leaving 10 bases between the germline ends. Looked up from germline, CDR1 is SQVTM and CDR2 is ANQGSEA. The CDR3 loop spans 13 amino acids. Here the CDR3 DNA reads TGCAGCGTTCCCCGGGACCACACCGGGGAGCTGTTTTTT. Translated, it gives CSVPRDHTGELFF.

This clone was detected once. This rearrangement joins TRBV4-1 to TRBJ2-7; D call uncertain. V was shortened by 0 bases and J by 5 bases, with 20 bases between the two germline ends. The CDR3 runs 17 residues. CDR1 and CDR2 (germline): MGHRA, YSYEKL. The CDR3 region has the DNA TGCGCCAGCAGCCAAGAGGGCTTAGTTAAAACGTCGGACGAGCAGTACTTC. Amino acid sequence: CASSQEGLVKTSDEQYF.

The gene calls are TRBV6-5 and TRBJ2-3; possibly TRBD1 for D (5 bases). Germline V lookup: CDR1 MNHEY, CDR2 SVGAGI. The V gene lost 6 bases and the J gene lost 0 bases, with 10 bases spanning the gap. The length of the CDR3 is 14 residues. The CDR3 is CASRDSPSTDTQYF. CDR3 sequence (DNA): TGTGCCAGCAGAGACAGCCCTAGCACAGATACGCAGTATTTT.